These T cell receptor beta chains were read from a single sample in a study of radiotherapy plus CTLA-4 blockade in lung cancer. TCRdb keeps only in-frame clones here, not all; method: immunoSEQ multiplex PCR. The sample has some 60,000 clones; 70% to 85% are singletons. The starting material was peripheral blood, obtained from a patient treated with radiotherapy plus ipilimumab. These receptors came from a human donor with non-small cell lung cancer who had a complete response to radiotherapy plus ipilimumab. The CDR3 runs from the conserved cysteine through the conserved F or W. The D gene is left open where the match is weak. Only part of the rows carry a size: once, few, many, or a class if the clone is expanded.

CDR3: CAVRLAGENEQFF
DNA: TGTGCCGTGAGACTAGCGGGGGAAAATGAGCAGTTCTTC
V: TRBV10-3
J: TRBJ2-1
D: TRBD2
size: .

CDR3: CASSLNGAGVPGELFF
DNA: TGTGCCAGCAGCTTAAATGGAGCGGGAGTCCCCGGGGAGCTGTTTTTT
V: TRBV7-2
J: TRBJ2-2
D: TRBD2
size: .

CDR3: CASSVVRGTNTGELFF
DNA: TGTGCCAGCAGCGTAGTTCGAGGGACGAACACCGGGGAGCTGTTTTTT
V: TRBV9
J: TRBJ2-2
D: .
size: .

CDR3: CASGRTGTYEQYF
DNA: TGTGCCAGCGGCCGGACAGGGACCTACGAGCAGTACTTC
V: TRBV2
J: TRBJ2-7
D: TRBD1
size: .

CDR3: CASSQLPAGSDTQYF
DNA: TGCGCCAGCAGCCAGCTTCCCGCGGGTTCAGATACGCAGTATTTT
V: TRBV4-1
J: TRBJ2-3
D: .
size: .

CDR3: CASSPRGLAVVDTQYF
DNA: TGTGCCAGCTCACCAAGAGGACTAGCGGTTGTAGATACGCAGTATTTT
V: TRBV18
J: TRBJ2-3
D: TRBD2
size: few

CDR3: CASSPPGGSTGIYTF
DNA: TGTGCCAGCAGTCCCCCGGGGGGGTCCACCGGAATCTACACCTTC
V: TRBV6-6
J: TRBJ1-2
D: .
size: few

CDR3: CASSEGMSGGTQYF
DNA: TGTGCCAGCTCGGAGGGTATGAGTGGAGGGACCCAGTACTTC
V: TRBV18
J: TRBJ2-5
D: .
size: .

CDR3: CASSTYRDRNQPQHF
DNA: TGTGCCAGCAGTACGTACAGGGATAGGAATCAGCCCCAGCATTTT
V: TRBV27
J: TRBJ1-5
D: .
size: .

CDR3: CASSAARDRVFVGEAFF
DNA: TGTGCCAGCAGCGCGGCCCGGGACAGGGTTTTTGTGGGTGAAGCTTTCTTT
V: TRBV5-4
J: TRBJ1-1
D: TRBD1
size: .

CDR3: CASSRQGPEAFF
DNA: TGTGCCAGCTCACGACAGGGGCCTGAAGCTTTCTTT
V: TRBV18
J: TRBJ1-1
D: TRBD1
size: .

CDR3: CASSDQGGEPQHF
DNA: TGTGCCAGCAGTGACCAGGGCGGAGAGCCCCAGCATTTT
V: TRBV2
J: TRBJ1-5
D: .
size: once

CDR3: CASWQGDAKNIQYF
DNA: TGTGCCAGCTGGCAGGGGGATGCCAAAAACATTCAGTACTTC
V: TRBV28
J: TRBJ2-4
D: TRBD1
size: .

CDR3: CASSLVSTGSTEAFF
DNA: TGTGCCAGCAGCCTAGTCTCCACAGGGAGCACTGAAGCTTTCTTT
V: TRBV7-2
J: TRBJ1-1
D: .
size: .

CDR3: CAWGRGTGGRTNYGYTF
DNA: TGTGCCTGGGGTAGGGGGACAGGGGGCCGAACTAACTATGGCTACACCTTC
V: TRBV30
J: TRBJ1-2
D: TRBD1
size: .

CDR3: CASRARTVGSNQPQHF
DNA: TGTGCCAGCAGGGCCCGGACAGTCGGTAGCAATCAGCCCCAGCATTTT
V: TRBV28
J: TRBJ1-5
D: .
size: .

CDR3: CASTLSGVGTEAFF
DNA: TGCGCCAGCACCCTTAGCGGGGTTGGCACTGAAGCTTTCTTT
V: TRBV5-1
J: TRBJ1-1
D: .
size: .

CDR3: CASSYSGGELFF
DNA: TGTGCCAGCAGTTACTCCGGGGGGGAGCTGTTTTTT
V: TRBV6-5
J: TRBJ2-2
D: .
size: .

CDR3: CASLSSYNEQFF
DNA: TGTGCCAGCCTTAGCTCCTACAATGAGCAGTTCTTC
V: TRBV19
J: TRBJ2-1
D: .
size: .

CDR3: CASSLVAGSNQPQHF
DNA: TGCGCCAGCAGCTTGGTGGCAGGGAGCAATCAGCCCCAGCATTTT
V: TRBV5-1
J: TRBJ1-5
D: .
size: .

CDR3: CASDAQGVEQYF
DNA: TGTGCCAGTGATGCCCAGGGTGTCGAGCAGTACTTC
V: TRBV2
J: TRBJ2-7
D: .
size: .

CDR3: CAISLGQGGAHTEAFF
DNA: TGTGCCATCAGCCTGGGACAGGGGGGTGCGCACACTGAAGCTTTCTTT
V: TRBV10-3
J: TRBJ1-1
D: TRBD1
size: .

CDR3: CASSLQIYNEQFF
DNA: TGTGCCAGCAGCTTACAAATCTACAATGAGCAGTTCTTC
V: TRBV7-2
J: TRBJ2-1
D: .
size: .

CDR3: CASSFTGDTEAFF
DNA: TGTGCCAGCAGCTTCACAGGGGACACTGAAGCTTTCTTT
V: TRBV5-4
J: TRBJ1-1
D: TRBD1
size: .

CDR3: CSARDGLKQFF
DNA: TGCAGTGCTAGAGATGGCCTGAAGCAGTTCTTC
V: TRBV20-1
J: TRBJ2-1
D: .
size: .

CDR3: CASSLGNGGKETQYF
DNA: TGCGCCAGCAGCTTGGGAAACGGGGGAAAGGAGACCCAGTACTTC
V: TRBV5-1
J: TRBJ2-5
D: .
size: .

CDR3: CASRGQVHNSPLHF
DNA: TGTGCCAGCAGGGGACAGGTGCATAATTCACCCCTCCACTTT
V: TRBV2
J: TRBJ1-6
D: TRBD1
size: .

CDR3: CATSSPGSPDTQYF
DNA: TGTGCCACCAGCTCCCCCGGGAGCCCAGATACGCAGTATTTT
V: TRBV15
J: TRBJ2-3
D: .
size: .

CDR3: CASSFLGPDTQYF
DNA: TGTGCCAGCAGCTTTTTGGGGCCCGATACGCAGTATTTT
V: TRBV7-2
J: TRBJ2-3
D: .
size: .

CDR3: CASRTGDAYTGELFF
DNA: TGTGCCAGTAGGACAGGGGACGCTTACACCGGGGAGCTGTTTTTT
V: TRBV19
J: TRBJ2-2
D: TRBD1
size: .

CDR3: CASSEAVGSVETQYF
DNA: TGTGCCAGCAGTGAAGCGGTTGGCAGCGTGGAGACCCAGTACTTC
V: TRBV6-1
J: TRBJ2-5
D: .
size: .

CDR3: CASSLGFRGSLGQPQHF
DNA: TGTGCCAGCAGCTTAGGGTTCAGGGGGAGTCTGGGCCAGCCCCAGCATTTT
V: TRBV7-2
J: TRBJ1-5
D: TRBD1
size: .

CDR3: CASRHSLRLNYGYTF
DNA: TGTGCCAGCAGACATAGCCTTCGGCTAAACTATGGCTACACCTTC
V: TRBV13
J: TRBJ1-2
D: .
size: .

CDR3: CASSTLSSYNEQFF
DNA: TGCGCCAGCAGCACATTAAGCTCCTACAATGAGCAGTTCTTC
V: TRBV4-1
J: TRBJ2-1
D: .
size: .

CDR3: CASRRSGLAGGPRNEQFF
DNA: TGTGCCAGCAGACGGTCGGGACTAGCGGGAGGGCCAAGAAATGAGCAGTTCTTC
V: TRBV27
J: TRBJ2-1
D: TRBD2
size: .

CDR3: CASSPGGRNGELFF
DNA: TGTGCCAGCTCACCAGGCGGTAGGAACGGGGAGCTGTTTTTT
V: TRBV18
J: TRBJ2-2
D: .
size: .

CDR3: CASSPPRGTEAFF
DNA: TGTGCCAGCTCACCCCCCAGAGGGACTGAAGCTTTCTTT
V: TRBV18
J: TRBJ1-1
D: .
size: .

CDR3: CASSFGGGPGDTQYF
DNA: TGTGCCAGCAGCTTCGGGGGAGGGCCGGGAGATACGCAGTATTTT
V: TRBV5-4
J: TRBJ2-3
D: TRBD2
size: .

CDR3: CASRKDSSGGRVEQFF
DNA: TGTGCCAGCAGGAAGGACTCTAGCGGGGGGAGGGTTGAGCAGTTCTTC
V: TRBV7-2
J: TRBJ2-1
D: TRBD2
size: .

CDR3: CSARGWGLLHF
DNA: TGCAGTGCTAGAGGATGGGGGCTGCTCCACTTT
V: TRBV20-1
J: TRBJ1-6
D: .
size: .

CDR3: CASSSSQGGQPQHF
DNA: TGTGCCAGCAGCTCGTCACAGGGTGGCCAGCCCCAGCATTTT
V: TRBV7-2
J: TRBJ1-5
D: .
size: .

CDR3: CASSLEAGALGETQYF
DNA: TGTGCCAGCAGCTTGGAAGCGGGGGCCCTAGGAGAGACCCAGTACTTC
V: TRBV5-4
J: TRBJ2-5
D: TRBD2
size: .

CDR3: CASRRSEQGRNQPQHF
DNA: TGTGCCAGTAGACGTAGCGAACAGGGCCGCAATCAGCCCCAGCATTTT
V: TRBV19
J: TRBJ1-5
D: .
size: .

CDR3: CASSTQGSDTQYF
DNA: TGTGCCAGCAGTACCCAGGGGTCAGATACGCAGTATTTT
V: TRBV7-2
J: TRBJ2-3
D: .
size: .

CDR3: CASSLMGTSVHEQFF
DNA: TGTGCCAGCAGCTTAATGGGGACTAGTGTTCATGAGCAGTTCTTC
V: TRBV7-6
J: TRBJ2-1
D: TRBD2
size: once

CDR3: CASSSGTGEQPQHF
DNA: TGCGCCAGCAGCTCCGGGACAGGGGAGCAGCCCCAGCATTTT
V: TRBV5-1
J: TRBJ1-5
D: TRBD1
size: .